This T cell receptor (beta chain) was sequenced for a study of OX40 agonist ivuxolimab in advanced cancers. Context from the whole study: The costimulatory receptor OX40 (CD134) was targeted by ivuxolimab, a fully human IgG2 agonistic monoclonal antibody. Intravenous ivuxolimab was administered to patients every 2 weeks at six dose levels: 0.01, 0.1, 0.3, 1.5, 3 and 10 mg/kg. Among the approximately 54 dose-escalation patients, about 19 had hepatocellular carcinoma, some 15 melanoma, 9 renal cell carcinoma and 9 head and neck cancer. A male proportion of under 85% and a mean age of around 60 years, ranging from roughly 23 to 79, were recorded for the dose-escalation cohort. Prior anti-PD-1, anti-PD-L1 or anti-CTLA-4 therapy was permitted, and checkpoint inhibitors had been received by 40% to 50% of dose-escalation patients. Three dose-escalation patients achieved partial responses, one with hepatocellular carcinoma and two with cutaneous melanoma. The purpose of peripheral TCRbeta sequencing was to test whether ivuxolimab changed TCR sequence diversity and led to clonal T-cell expansion. The paper describes the monotherapy dose-escalation part (N of about 52 patients) of the phase I trial of ivuxolimab. Broader findings and caveats from the paper: After ivuxolimab, more expanded clones were found on average in CD8+ T cells than in CD4+ T cells. Which antigens the clonally expanded peripheral T cells were specific for was not determined. At doses of 0.1 to 3.0 mg/kg, clonal expansion of both CD4+ and CD8+ blood T cells was observed from baseline to week 6. Low levels of normalized T-cell clonal expansion were also seen in some nonresponding patients. In the 0.1-3.0 mg/kg groups, partial responders had among the lowest normalized peripheral clonal expansion, particularly in CD8+ T cells.

Notes on this clone: Its antigen is currently not known. Base qualities are not provided; no much larger clone lies one nucleotide away.

Patients with a history of autoimmune disease or receiving systemic immunosuppression were excluded from the trial. Peripheral blood for TCR sequencing was collected from all dose cohorts at baseline, on cycle 4 day 1, and on cycle 7 day 1. Samples came from an open-label, multicenter, first-in-human phase I dose-escalation trial of ivuxolimab. Adults with locally advanced or metastatic melanoma, renal cell carcinoma, hepatocellular carcinoma or head and neck squamous cell carcinoma were enrolled in the trial. CD4+ and CD8+ T cells were sorted separately from peripheral blood before TCR sequencing. For sequencing of the TCRbeta CDR3 region, genomic DNA was extracted from the sorted cells. The immunoSEQ Assay was used to sequence the TCRbeta CDR3 regions. Here the immuneACCESS table is served through TCRdb, limited to in-frame sequences with V and J called. Missing clones are a known gap in these copies; in checked studies unresolved V genes cover under half, and the rest lacks a known reason. The sample profile shows under 35,000 clones; over 80% of them were found once. Roughly a third of the sample lies in the top ten.

Trimming takes 6 bases off V and 5 bases off J; junction bases not matched to a gene: 10. Reading from cysteine to phenylalanine, the CDR3 counts 14 amino acids. Only the CDR3 portion is preserved as DNA: 42 bases, with reading frame beginning at the first base. Taken from the germline V gene, the CDR1 and CDR2 loops are SGHTA and FQGTGA. The source of this sequence is an adult with an advanced solid tumor such as melanoma, head and neck, liver or kidney cancer. The sequence links TRBV7-3 to TRBJ2-7, with 7 bases aligning to TRBD1. The sequencing here drew on CD4+ or CD8+ T cells sorted from blood, taken in a trial of the OX40 agonist ivuxolimab. In nucleotides, the sequence is TGTGCCAGCAGTTCAGACAGGGACGGTCACGAGCAGTACTTC. The resulting protein is CASSSDRDGHEQYF. Joined to the reference TRBV7-3 and TRBJ2-7 proteins, this CDR3 gives the full variable domain: GAGVSQTPSNKVTEKGKYVELRCDPISGHTALYWYRQSLGQGPEFLIYFQGTGAADDSGLPNDRFFAVRPEGSVSTLKIQRTERGDSAVYLCASSSDRDGHEQYFGPGTRLTVT.